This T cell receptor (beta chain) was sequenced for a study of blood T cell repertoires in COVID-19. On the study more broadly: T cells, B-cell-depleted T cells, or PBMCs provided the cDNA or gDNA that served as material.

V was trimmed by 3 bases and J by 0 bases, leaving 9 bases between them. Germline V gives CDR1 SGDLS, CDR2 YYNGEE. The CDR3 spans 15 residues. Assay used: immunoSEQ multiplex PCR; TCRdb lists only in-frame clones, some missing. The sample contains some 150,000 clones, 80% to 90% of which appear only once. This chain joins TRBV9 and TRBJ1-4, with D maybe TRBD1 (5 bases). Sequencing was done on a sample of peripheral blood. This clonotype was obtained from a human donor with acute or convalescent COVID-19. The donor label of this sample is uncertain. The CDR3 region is CASSETDATNEKLFF. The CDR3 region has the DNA TGTGCCAGCAGCGAGACAGACGCAACTAATGAAAAACTGTTTTTT.